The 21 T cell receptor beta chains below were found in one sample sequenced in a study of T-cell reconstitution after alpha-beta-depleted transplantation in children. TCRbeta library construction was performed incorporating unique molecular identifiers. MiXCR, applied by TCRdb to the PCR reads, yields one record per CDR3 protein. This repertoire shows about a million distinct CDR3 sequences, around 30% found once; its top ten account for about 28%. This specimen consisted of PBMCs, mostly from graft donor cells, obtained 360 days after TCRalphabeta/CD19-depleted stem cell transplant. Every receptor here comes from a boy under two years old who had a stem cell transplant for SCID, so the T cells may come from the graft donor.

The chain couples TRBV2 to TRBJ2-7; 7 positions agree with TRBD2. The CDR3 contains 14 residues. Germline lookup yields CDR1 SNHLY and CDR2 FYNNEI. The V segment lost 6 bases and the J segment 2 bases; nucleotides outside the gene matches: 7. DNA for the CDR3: TGTGCCAGCAGATTGGGGAGGGGCCCCTACGAGCAGTACTTC. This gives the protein CASRLGRGPYEQYF.

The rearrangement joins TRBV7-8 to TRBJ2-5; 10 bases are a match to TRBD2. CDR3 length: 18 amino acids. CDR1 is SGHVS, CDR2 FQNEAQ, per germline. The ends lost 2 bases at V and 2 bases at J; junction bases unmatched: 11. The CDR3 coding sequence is TGTGCCAGCAGCTTACTACTAGCGGGAACTATCGGTCAAGAGACCCAGTACTTC. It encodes CASSLLLAGTIGQETQYF.

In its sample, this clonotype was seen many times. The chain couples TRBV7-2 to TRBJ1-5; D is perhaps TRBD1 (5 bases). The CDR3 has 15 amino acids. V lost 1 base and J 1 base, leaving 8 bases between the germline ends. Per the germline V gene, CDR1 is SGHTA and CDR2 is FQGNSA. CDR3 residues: CASSLVTGSNQPQHF. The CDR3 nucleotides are TGTGCCAGCAGCTTAGTAACAGGAAGCAATCAGCCCCAGCATTTT.

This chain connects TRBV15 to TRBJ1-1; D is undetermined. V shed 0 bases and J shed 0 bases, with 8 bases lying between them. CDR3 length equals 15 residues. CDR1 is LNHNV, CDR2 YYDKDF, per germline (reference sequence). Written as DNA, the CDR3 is TGTGCCACCAGCAGAGATCCCGGGTTGAACACTGAAGCTTTCTTT. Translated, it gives CATSRDPGLNTEAFF.

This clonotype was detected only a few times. The CDR3 DNA reads TGTGCCAGCAGCTTAAAAAGGGAGGCCGAGCAGTACTTC. Translated: CASSLKREAEQYF. The J gene is TRBJ2-7, the V gene TRBV7-9; TRBD2 is a possible D gene (6 bases). The V end was cut by 2 bases, the J end by 6 bases, with 11 bases between. The germline gives CDR1 SEHNR, CDR2 FQNEAQ (reference sequence). The CDR3 is 13 residues long.

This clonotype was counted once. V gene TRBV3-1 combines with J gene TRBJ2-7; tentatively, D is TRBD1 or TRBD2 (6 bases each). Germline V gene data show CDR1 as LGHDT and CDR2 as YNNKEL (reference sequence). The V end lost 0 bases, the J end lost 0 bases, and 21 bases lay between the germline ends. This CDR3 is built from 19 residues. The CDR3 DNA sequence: TGTGCCAGCAGCCAAGATTCGGGGGCGTTCCCGCTAAACTCCTACGAGCAGTACTTC. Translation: CASSQDSGAFPLNSYEQYF.

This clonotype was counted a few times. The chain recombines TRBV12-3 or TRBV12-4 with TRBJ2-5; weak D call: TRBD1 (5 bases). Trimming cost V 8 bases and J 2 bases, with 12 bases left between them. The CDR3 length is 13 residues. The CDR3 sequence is CASRPGLQETQYF. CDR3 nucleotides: TGTGCCAGCCGACCAGGGTTACAAGAGACCCAGTACTTC.

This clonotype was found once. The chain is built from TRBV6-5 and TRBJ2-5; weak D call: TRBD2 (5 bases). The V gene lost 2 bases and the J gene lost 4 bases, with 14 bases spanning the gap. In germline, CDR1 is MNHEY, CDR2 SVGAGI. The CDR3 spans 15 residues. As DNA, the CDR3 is TGTGCCAGCAGTTACGCGGACTGGCCCCGAGAGACCCAGTACTTC. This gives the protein CASSYADWPRETQYF.

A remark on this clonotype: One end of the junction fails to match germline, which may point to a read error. The CDR3 DNA sequence: TGTGCCTGCAGCCAAGATATTGGGCGGGGCGCCGACGGCACAGATACGCAGTATTTT. This gives the protein CACSQDIGRGADGTDTQYF. The V call is TRBV3-1, the J call TRBJ2-3; a possible D gene is TRBD2 (6 bases). CDR1 is LGHDT, CDR2 YNNKEL, per germline (reference sequence). This CDR3 is built from 19 residues.

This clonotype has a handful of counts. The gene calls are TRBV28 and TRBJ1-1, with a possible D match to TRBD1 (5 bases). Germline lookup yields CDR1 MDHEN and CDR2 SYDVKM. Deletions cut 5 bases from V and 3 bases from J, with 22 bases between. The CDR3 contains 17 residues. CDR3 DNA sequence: TGTGCCAGCAGTCCAACCCTGGGGGGGGGAATCTACACTGAAGCTTTCTTT. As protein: CASSPTLGGGIYTEAFF. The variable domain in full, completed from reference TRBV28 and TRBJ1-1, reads DVKVTQSSRYLVKRTGEKVFLECVQDMDHENMFWYRQDPGLGLRLIYFSYDVKMKEKGDIPEGYSVSREKKERFSLILESASTNQTSMYLCASSPTLGGGIYTEAFFGQGTRLTVV.

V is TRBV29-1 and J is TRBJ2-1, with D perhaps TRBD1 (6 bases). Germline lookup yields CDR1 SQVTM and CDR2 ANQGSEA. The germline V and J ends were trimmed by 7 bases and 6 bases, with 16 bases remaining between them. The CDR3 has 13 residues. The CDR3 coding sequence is TGCAGCGCTCACAGGGACCTACGCAATGAGCAGTTCTTC. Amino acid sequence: CSAHRDLRNEQFF.

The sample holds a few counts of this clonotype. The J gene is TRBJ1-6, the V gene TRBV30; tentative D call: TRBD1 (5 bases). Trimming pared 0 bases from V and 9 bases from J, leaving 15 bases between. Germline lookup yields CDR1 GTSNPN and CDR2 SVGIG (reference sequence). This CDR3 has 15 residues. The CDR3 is CAWSVQGWATSPLHF. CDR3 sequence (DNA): TGTGCCTGGAGTGTCCAGGGATGGGCGACTTCACCCCTCCACTTT.

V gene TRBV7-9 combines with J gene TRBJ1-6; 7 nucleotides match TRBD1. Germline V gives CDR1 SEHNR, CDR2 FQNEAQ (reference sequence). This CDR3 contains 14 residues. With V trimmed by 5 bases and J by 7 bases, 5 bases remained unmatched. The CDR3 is CASSRQGFNSPLHF. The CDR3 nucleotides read TGTGCCAGCAGCCGACAGGGCTTCAATTCACCCCTCCACTTT. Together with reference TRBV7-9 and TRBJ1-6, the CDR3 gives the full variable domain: DTGVSQNPRHKITKRGQNVTFRCDPISEHNRLYWYRQTLGQGPEFLTYFQNEAQLEKSRLLSDRFSAERPKGSFSTLEIQRTEQGDSAMYLCASSRQGFNSPLHFGNGTRLTVT.

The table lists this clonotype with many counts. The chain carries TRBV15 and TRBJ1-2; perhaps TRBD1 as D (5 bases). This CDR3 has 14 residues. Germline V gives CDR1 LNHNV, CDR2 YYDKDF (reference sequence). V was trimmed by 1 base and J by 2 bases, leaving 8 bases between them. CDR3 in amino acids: CATSRVGGNYGYTF. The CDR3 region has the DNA TGTGCCACCAGCAGAGTGGGGGGAAACTATGGCTACACCTTC. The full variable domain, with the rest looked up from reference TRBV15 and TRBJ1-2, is DAMVIQNPRYQVTQFGKPVTLSCSQTLNHNVMYWYQQKSSQAPKLLFHYYDKDFNNEADTPDNFQSRRPNTSFCFLDIRSPGLGDTAMYLCATSRVGGNYGYTFGSGTRLTVV.

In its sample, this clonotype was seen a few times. For the CDR3, the DNA is TGCGCCAGCAGCTTGGTCCTTAGGGACAGTAATTCACCCCTCCACTTT. This sequence encodes CASSLVLRDSNSPLHF. The rearrangement links TRBV5-1 to TRBJ1-6; 7 bases are a match to TRBD1. Germline V gene lookup returns CDR1 SGHRS and CDR2 YFSETQ. This CDR3 is 16 amino acids long. J was trimmed by 6 bases and V by 0 bases; bases with no gene match: 6.

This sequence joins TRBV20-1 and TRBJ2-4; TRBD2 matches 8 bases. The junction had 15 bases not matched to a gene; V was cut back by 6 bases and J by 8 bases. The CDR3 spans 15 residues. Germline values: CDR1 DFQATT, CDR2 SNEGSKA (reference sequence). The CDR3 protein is CSAPVQAGVGDIQYF. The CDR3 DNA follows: TGCAGTGCCCCTGTGCAAGCGGGGGTCGGGGACATTCAGTACTTC.

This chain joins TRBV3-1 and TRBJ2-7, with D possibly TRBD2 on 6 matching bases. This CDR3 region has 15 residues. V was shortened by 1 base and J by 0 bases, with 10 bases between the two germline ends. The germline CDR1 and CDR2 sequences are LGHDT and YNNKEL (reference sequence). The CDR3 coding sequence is TGTGCCAGCAGCCAAGGGCTAGCGTTCTCCTACGAGCAGTACTTC. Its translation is CASSQGLAFSYEQYF.

Written as DNA, the CDR3 is TGCAGTGCTAGAGTGCAGGGGGCGGTGACTGAAGCTTTCTTT. It encodes CSARVQGAVTEAFF. This chain uses TRBV20-1 with TRBJ1-1; 8 bases map to TRBD1. The ends lost 1 base at V and 5 bases at J; junction bases unmatched: 6. Germline-derived CDR1 and CDR2 are DFQATT and SNEGSKA (reference sequence). The CDR3 contains 14 residues.

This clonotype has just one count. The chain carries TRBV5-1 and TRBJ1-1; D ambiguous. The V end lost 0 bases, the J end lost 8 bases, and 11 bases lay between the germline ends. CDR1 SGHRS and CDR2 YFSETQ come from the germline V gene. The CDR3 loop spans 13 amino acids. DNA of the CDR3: TGCGCCAGCAGCTTGGCCGGGTTTGGAGAAGCTTTCTTT. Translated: CASSLAGFGEAFF.

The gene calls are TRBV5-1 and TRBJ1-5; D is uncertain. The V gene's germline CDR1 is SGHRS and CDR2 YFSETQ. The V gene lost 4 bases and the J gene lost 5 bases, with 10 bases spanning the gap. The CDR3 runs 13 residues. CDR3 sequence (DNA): TGCGCCAGCAGCATGACCCCCGATCAGCCCCAGCATTTT. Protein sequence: CASSMTPDQPQHF.

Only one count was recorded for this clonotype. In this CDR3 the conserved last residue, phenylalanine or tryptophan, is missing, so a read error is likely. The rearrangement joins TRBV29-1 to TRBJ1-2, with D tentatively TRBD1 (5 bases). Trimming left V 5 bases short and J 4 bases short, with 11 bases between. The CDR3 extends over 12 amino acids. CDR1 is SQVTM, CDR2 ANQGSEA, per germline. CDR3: CSVQWGTYGYTY. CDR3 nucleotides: TGCAGCGTTCAGTGGGGGACCTATGGCTACACCTAC.